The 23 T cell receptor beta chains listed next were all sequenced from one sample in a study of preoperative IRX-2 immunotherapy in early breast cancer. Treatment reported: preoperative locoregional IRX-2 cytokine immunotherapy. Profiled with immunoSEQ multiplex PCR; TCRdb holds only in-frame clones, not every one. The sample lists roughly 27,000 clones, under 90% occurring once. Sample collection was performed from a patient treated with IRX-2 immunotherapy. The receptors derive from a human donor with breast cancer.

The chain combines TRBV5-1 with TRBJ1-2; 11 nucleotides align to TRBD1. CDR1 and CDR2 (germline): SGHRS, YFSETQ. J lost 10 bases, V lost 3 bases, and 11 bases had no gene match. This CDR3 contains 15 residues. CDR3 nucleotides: TGCGCCAGCAGCTCCTCCGGGACAGGGGGAGATGCCTACACCTTC. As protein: CASSSSGTGGDAYTF.

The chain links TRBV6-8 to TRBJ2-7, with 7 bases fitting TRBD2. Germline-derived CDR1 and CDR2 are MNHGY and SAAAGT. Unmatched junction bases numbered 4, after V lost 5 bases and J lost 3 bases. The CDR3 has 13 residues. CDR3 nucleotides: TGTGCCAGCAGTAAGCGGGGAGACTACGAGCAGTACTTC. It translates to CASSKRGDYEQYF.

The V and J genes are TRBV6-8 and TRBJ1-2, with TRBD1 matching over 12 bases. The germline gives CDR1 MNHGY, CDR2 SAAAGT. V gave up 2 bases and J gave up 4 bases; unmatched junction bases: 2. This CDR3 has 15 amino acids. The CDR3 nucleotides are TGTGCCAGCAGTTACCCGGGACAGGGGGCCTATGGCTACACCTTC. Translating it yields CASSYPGQGAYGYTF.

The chain's CDR3 is CATSRARLAGQETQYF. For the CDR3, the DNA is TGTGCCACCAGCAGAGCTAGACTAGCGGGGCAAGAGACCCAGTACTTC. This sequence joins TRBV15 and TRBJ2-5; 11 bases line up with TRBD2. CDR3 size: 16 residues. CDR1 is LNHNV, CDR2 YYDKDF, per germline (reference sequence). V lost 1 base, J lost 2 bases, and 3 bases stayed unmatched.

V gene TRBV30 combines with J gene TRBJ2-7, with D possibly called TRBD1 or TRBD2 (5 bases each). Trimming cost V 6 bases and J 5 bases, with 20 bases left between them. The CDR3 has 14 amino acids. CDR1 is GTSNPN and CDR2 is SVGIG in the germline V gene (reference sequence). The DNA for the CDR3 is TGTGCCTGCGCTCCGGGGCAGGGTAGCCACGAGCAGTACTTC. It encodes CACAPGQGSHEQYF. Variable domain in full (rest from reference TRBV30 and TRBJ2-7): SQTIHQWPATLVQPVGSPLSLECTVEGTSNPNLYWYRQAAGRGLQLLFYSVGIGQISSEVPQNLSASRPQDRQFILSSKKLLLSDSGFYLCACAPGQGSHEQYFGPGTRLTVT.

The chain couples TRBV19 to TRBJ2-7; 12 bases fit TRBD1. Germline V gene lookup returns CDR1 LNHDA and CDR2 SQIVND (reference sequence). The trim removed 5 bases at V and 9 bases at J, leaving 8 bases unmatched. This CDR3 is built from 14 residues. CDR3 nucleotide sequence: TGTGCCAGTAGTCAACCGGGACAGGGGGCCGGGCAGTACTTC. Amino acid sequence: CASSQPGQGAGQYF.

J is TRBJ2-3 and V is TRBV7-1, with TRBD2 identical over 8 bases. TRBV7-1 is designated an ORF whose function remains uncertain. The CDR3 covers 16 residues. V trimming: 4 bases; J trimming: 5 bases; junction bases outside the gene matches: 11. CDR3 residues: CASSLGVSGGRDTQYF. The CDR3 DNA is TGTGCCAGCAGCTTAGGAGTCAGCGGGGGTAGAGATACGCAGTATTTT.

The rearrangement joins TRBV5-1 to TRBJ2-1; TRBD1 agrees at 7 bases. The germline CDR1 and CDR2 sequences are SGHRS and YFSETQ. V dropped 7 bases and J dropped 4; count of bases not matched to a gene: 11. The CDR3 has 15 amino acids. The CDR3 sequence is CASGPGDRNYNEQFF. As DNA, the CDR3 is TGCGCCAGCGGACCTGGGGACAGAAATTACAATGAGCAGTTCTTC.

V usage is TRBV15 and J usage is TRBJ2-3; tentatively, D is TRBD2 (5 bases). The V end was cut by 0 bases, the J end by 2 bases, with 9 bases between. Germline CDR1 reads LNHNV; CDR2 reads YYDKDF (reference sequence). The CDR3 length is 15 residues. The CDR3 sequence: CATSRDGLNTDTQYF. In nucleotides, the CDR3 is TGTGCCACCAGCAGAGATGGACTGAACACAGATACGCAGTATTTT.

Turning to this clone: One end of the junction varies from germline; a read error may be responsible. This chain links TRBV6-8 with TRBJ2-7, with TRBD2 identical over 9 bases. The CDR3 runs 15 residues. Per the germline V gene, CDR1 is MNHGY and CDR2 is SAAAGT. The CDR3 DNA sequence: TGTGCCAGCAGTGACTCGCTAGCGGGAACCTACGAGCAGTACTTC. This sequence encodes CASSDSLAGTYEQYF.

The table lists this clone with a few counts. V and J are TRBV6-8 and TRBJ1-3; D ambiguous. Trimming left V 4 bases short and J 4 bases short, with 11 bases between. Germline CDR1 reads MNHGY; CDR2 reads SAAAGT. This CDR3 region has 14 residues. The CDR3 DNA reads TGTGCCAGCAGTTCAACTAACGTGGGAAACACCATATATTTT. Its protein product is CASSSTNVGNTIYF.

The CDR3 coding sequence is TGTGCCAGCAGTGATATCCCGCTGAACACTGAAGCTTTCTTT. Translation: CASSDIPLNTEAFF. The chain carries TRBV9 and TRBJ1-1; D uncertain. The germline CDR1 and CDR2 sequences are SGDLS and YYNGEE. V gave up 5 bases and J gave up 0 bases, with 11 bases separating them. The CDR3 is made up of 14 amino acids. The complete variable domain, with remaining parts taken from reference TRBV9 and TRBJ1-1, reads DSGVTQTPKHLITATGQRVTLRCSPRSGDLSVYWYQQSLDQGLQFLIQYYNGEERAKGNILERFSAQQFPDLHSELNLSSLELGDSALYFCASSDIPLNTEAFFGQGTRLTVV.

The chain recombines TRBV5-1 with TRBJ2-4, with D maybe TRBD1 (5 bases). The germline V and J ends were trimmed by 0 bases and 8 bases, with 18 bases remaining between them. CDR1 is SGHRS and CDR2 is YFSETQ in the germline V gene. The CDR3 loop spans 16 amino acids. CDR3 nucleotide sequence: TGCGCCAGCAGCTTGGGGGGCGTAGGTTTTTTCGACATTCAGTACTTC. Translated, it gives CASSLGGVGFFDIQYF.

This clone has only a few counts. CDR3 nucleotide sequence: TGTGCCAGCAGCCCCACGGGGGGATCTTGGAACACCGGGGAGCTGTTTTTT. Translated, it gives CASSPTGGSWNTGELFF. V and J are TRBV7-1 and TRBJ2-2, with 7 bases aligning to TRBD2. TRBV7-1 is marked as an open reading frame, function uncertain. The ends lost 5 bases at V and 1 base at J; junction bases unmatched: 10. CDR3 length: 17 amino acids.

The CDR3 here is CASSLLQADTQYF. The CDR3 DNA reads TGTGCCAGCAGCTTACTCCAGGCAGATACGCAGTATTTT. The chain has TRBV7-4 and TRBJ2-3; D is unresolved. This CDR3 region has 13 residues. Germline V gene sequence: CDR1 SGHVT, CDR2 SQSDAQ. Trimming took off 2 bases at V and 4 bases at J, with 7 bases between the two ends.

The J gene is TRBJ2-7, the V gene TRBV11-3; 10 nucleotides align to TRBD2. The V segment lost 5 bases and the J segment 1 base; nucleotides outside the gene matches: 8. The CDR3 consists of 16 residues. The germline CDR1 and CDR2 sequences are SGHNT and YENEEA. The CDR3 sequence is CASSLETSGYSYEQYF. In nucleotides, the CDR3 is TGTGCCAGCAGCCTCGAGACTAGCGGGTATTCCTACGAGCAGTACTTC.

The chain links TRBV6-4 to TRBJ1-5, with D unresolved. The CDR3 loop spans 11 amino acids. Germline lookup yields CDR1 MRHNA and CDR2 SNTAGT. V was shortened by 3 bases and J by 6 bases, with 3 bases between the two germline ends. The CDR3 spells CASSDSQPQHF. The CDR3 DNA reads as TGTGCCAGCAGTGATAGTCAGCCCCAGCATTTT.

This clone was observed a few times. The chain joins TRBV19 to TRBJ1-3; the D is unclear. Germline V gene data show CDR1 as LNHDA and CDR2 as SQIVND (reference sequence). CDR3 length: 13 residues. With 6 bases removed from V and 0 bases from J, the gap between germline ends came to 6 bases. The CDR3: CASRMSSGNTIYF. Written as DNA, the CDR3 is TGTGCCAGTAGGATGAGCTCTGGAAACACCATATATTTT.

CDR3 region: CASSLDSPTNEKLFF. DNA for the CDR3: TGTGCCAGCAGCTTAGACAGCCCAACTAATGAAAAACTGTTTTTT. The V and J genes are TRBV11-3 and TRBJ1-4; the D is unclear. The CDR3 has 15 residues. Between the trimmed V and J ends, which lost 0 bases and 0 bases, there was a span of 5 bases. Per germline, CDR1 SGHNT and CDR2 YENEEA.

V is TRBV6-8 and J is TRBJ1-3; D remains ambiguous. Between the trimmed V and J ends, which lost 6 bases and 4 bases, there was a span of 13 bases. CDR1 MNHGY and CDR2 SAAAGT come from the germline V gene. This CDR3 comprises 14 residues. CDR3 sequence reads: CASRGLRTGNTIYF. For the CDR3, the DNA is TGTGCCAGCAGAGGGCTCCGGACGGGAAACACCATATATTTT.

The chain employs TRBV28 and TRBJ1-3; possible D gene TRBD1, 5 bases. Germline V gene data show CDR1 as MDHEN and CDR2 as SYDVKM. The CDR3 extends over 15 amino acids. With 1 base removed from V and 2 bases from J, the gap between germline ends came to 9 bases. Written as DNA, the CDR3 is TGTGCCAGCAGTTTATTTGGGGCTGCTGGAAACACCATATATTTT. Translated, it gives CASSLFGAAGNTIYF. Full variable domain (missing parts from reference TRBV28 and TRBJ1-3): DVKVTQSSRYLVKRTGEKVFLECVQDMDHENMFWYRQDPGLGLRLIYFSYDVKMKEKGDIPEGYSVSREKKERFSLILESASTNQTSMYLCASSLFGAAGNTIYFGEGSWLTVV.

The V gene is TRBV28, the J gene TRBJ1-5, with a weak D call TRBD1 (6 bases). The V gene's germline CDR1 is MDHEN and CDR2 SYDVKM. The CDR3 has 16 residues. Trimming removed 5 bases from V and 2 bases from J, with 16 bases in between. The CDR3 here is CASSPTGARGNQPQHF. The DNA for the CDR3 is TGTGCCAGCAGTCCCACGGGGGCGCGGGGCAATCAGCCCCAGCATTTT.

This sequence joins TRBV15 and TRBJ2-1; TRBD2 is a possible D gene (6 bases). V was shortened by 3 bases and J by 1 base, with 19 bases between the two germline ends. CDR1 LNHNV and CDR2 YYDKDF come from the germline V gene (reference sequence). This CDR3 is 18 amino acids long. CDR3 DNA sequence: TGTGCCACCAGCAGGGGGGGTAGCCTCACGAGGTCCTACAATGAGCAGTTCTTC. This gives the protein CATSRGGSLTRSYNEQFF. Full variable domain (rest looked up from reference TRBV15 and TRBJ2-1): DAMVIQNPRYQVTQFGKPVTLSCSQTLNHNVMYWYQQKSSQAPKLLFHYYDKDFNNEADTPDNFQSRRPNTSFCFLDIRSPGLGDTAMYLCATSRGGSLTRSYNEQFFGPGTRLTVL.